The rows below give T cell receptor beta chains drawn from one sample of a study of cytomegalovirus exposure and HLA in healthy donors. Clones were sequenced by immunoSEQ multiplex PCR, and TCRdb holds only the in-frame ones, with some missing. The data contain 150,000 to 200,000 clones, 70% to 80% of them singletons. Source material: PBMCs. These receptors were collected from a woman in her forties or fifties in good health and CMV-seronegative. Each CDR3 is given with its conserved first and last residue. The order of the fields is D gene, CDR3 length, clone size, V gene, J gene, CDR3 protein, CDR3 DNA. The D gene is left open where the match is weak. Some rows mark clone size as missing; the rest say once, few, many or name a class of expanded clone.

.	15	few	TRBV6-5	TRBJ1-1	CASSSSRAAHTEAFF	TGTGCCAGCAGCTCCAGCAGGGCTGCCCACACTGAAGCTTTCTTT
.	15	.	TRBV9	TRBJ1-6	CASSSPGSYNSPLHF	TGTGCCAGCAGCTCCCCGGGCTCCTATAATTCACCCCTCCACTTT
TRBD1	14	.	TRBV5-8	TRBJ2-5	CASSLTGGQETQYF	TGTGCCAGCAGCTTGACAGGGGGCCAAGAGACCCAGTACTTC
.	17	.	TRBV11-1	TRBJ2-3	CASSLGDSLLDTDTQYF	TGTGCCAGCAGCTTGGGCGACAGCCTTCTGGACACAGATACGCAGTATTTT
.	12	.	TRBV5-4	TRBJ2-7	CASSWQNYEQYF	TGTGCCAGCAGCTGGCAGAACTACGAGCAGTACTTC
TRBD1	16	.	TRBV19	TRBJ1-3	CASSIGTGWLGNTIYF	TGTGCCAGTAGTATCGGGACAGGCTGGCTTGGAAACACCATATATTTT
TRBD1	15	.	TRBV2	TRBJ2-2	CASSRQGTNTGELFF	TGTGCCAGCAGTCGACAGGGAACGAACACCGGGGAGCTGTTTTTT
TRBD2	15	.	TRBV14	TRBJ2-1	CASSQVAGGYNEQFF	TGTGCCAGCAGCCAAGTAGCGGGAGGCTACAATGAGCAGTTCTTC
.	16	.	TRBV5-1	TRBJ2-5	CASSLAVGPYQEAQYF	TGCGCCAGCAGCTTGGCCGTTGGTCCTTACCAAGAGGCCCAGTACTTC
TRBD2	15	.	TRBV28	TRBJ2-7	CASRPAGLEFYEQYF	TGTGCCAGCAGACCGGCGGGACTAGAATTTTACGAGCAGTACTTC
.	13	.	TRBV27	TRBJ2-5	CASSFRVQETQYF	TGTGCCAGCAGTTTCCGGGTTCAAGAGACCCAGTACTTC
.	16	.	TRBV7-3	TRBJ2-3	CASSRSRGPSTDTQYF	TGTGCCAGCAGCCGATCCAGGGGACCCAGCACAGATACGCAGTATTTT
.	12	many	TRBV2	TRBJ1-5	CASRQGKEPQHF	TGTGCCAGCAGACAGGGCAAGGAGCCCCAGCATTTT
.	13	.	TRBV5-4	TRBJ1-1	CASSFGAEIEAFF	TGTGCCAGCAGCTTTGGGGCTGAAATTGAAGCTTTCTTT
.	17	.	TRBV9	TRBJ2-1	CASSPRERVSSYNEQFF	TGTGCCAGCAGCCCTAGAGAGCGGGTAAGCTCCTACAATGAGCAGTTCTTC
.	15	few	TRBV27	TRBJ1-5	CASSRGGYSNQPQHF	TGTGCCAGCAGCCGTGGGGGGTATAGCAATCAGCCCCAGCATTTT
TRBD2	18	.	TRBV2	TRBJ2-2	CASTKTSGGYANTGELFF	TGTGCCAGCACCAAGACTAGCGGGGGTTACGCGAACACCGGGGAGCTGTTTTTT
TRBD2	16	few	TRBV2	TRBJ2-1	CASSETSGRAYNEQFF	TGTGCCAGCAGTGAGACTAGCGGGAGGGCCTACAATGAGCAGTTCTTC
TRBD1	15	.	TRBV11-3	TRBJ2-5	CASSSRQGGGETQYF	TGTGCCAGCAGCTCCCGACAGGGTGGAGGAGAGACCCAGTACTTC
TRBD1	14	.	TRBV7-6	TRBJ1-1	CASSPGQASTEAFF	TGTGCCAGCAGCCCGGGACAGGCGAGCACTGAAGCTTTCTTT
.	11	.	TRBV20-1	TRBJ1-3	CSARLGNTIYF	TGCAGTGCTAGATTAGGAAACACCATATATTTT
TRBD1	18	.	TRBV18	TRBJ2-4	CASSPRGDRGRGKNIQYF	TGTGCCAGCTCACCACGCGGAGACAGGGGGCGCGGCAAAAACATTCAGTACTTC
.	14	.	TRBV6-5	TRBJ1-1	CASSYSRDRPEAFF	TGTGCCAGCAGTTACTCGAGGGATCGCCCTGAAGCTTTCTTT
TRBD1	15	.	TRBV7-3	TRBJ2-7	CASSLGGDRGYEQYF	TGTGCCAGCAGCTTAGGAGGGGACAGGGGCTACGAGCAGTACTTC
TRBD2	15	.	TRBV28	TRBJ2-3	CASSFPAGGEDTQYF	TGTGCCAGCAGTTTTCCAGCGGGAGGTGAAGATACGCAGTATTTT
.	14	.	TRBV25-1	TRBJ2-1	CASTPRRQGNEQFF	TGTGCCAGCACTCCTCGCCGGCAGGGAAATGAGCAGTTCTTC
.	15	.	TRBV7-9	TRBJ2-3	CASSLGRSRGDTQYF	TGTGCCAGCAGCTTAGGCCGCTCTAGGGGAGATACGCAGTATTTT
TRBD2	18	.	TRBV5-1	TRBJ2-1	CASSLALAGPSSYNEQFF	TGCGCCAGCAGCTTGGCTCTAGCGGGACCATCCTCCTACAATGAGCAGTTCTTC
TRBD1	14	.	TRBV19	TRBJ1-6	CASSRDRGYSPLHF	TGTGCCAGTAGTCGGGACAGGGGGTACTCACCCCTCCACTTT
TRBD1	14	.	TRBV19	TRBJ1-1	CASRQTGLGTEAFF	TGTGCCAGTAGGCAGACAGGGTTGGGGACTGAAGCTTTCTTT
TRBD2	17	.	TRBV28	TRBJ2-4	CASSSAPTSGSPNIQYF	TGTGCCAGCAGTTCCGCCCCCACTAGCGGGAGCCCCAACATTCAGTACTTC
.	14	.	TRBV18	TRBJ1-1	CASSPAVMNTEAFF	TGTGCCAGCTCACCTGCGGTTATGAACACTGAAGCTTTCTTT
.	13	once	TRBV15	TRBJ2-5	CATSRDLRETQYF	TGTGCCACCAGCAGAGATCTGAGGGAGACCCAGTACTTC
.	15	.	TRBV28	TRBJ2-1	CASSSTGTSYNEQFF	TGTGCCAGCAGTTCTACCGGGACTTCCTACAATGAGCAGTTCTTC
.	15	.	TRBV6-5	TRBJ2-7	CASRETGVQPYEQYF	TGTGCCAGCAGGGAAACAGGCGTCCAACCCTACGAGCAGTACTTC
.	15	.	TRBV5-8	TRBJ2-3	CASRRYNRGTDTQYF	TGTGCCAGCAGGCGGTATAACAGGGGCACAGATACGCAGTATTTT
.	14	.	TRBV7-6	TRBJ2-7	CASSLVRGTYEQYF	TGTGCCAGCAGCTTAGTTCGGGGTACCTACGAGCAGTACTTC
.	12	.	TRBV5-6	TRBJ1-2	CASRSEGYGYTF	TGTGCCAGCAGGTCGGAGGGCTATGGCTACACCTTC
TRBD1	14	.	TRBV6-5	TRBJ2-7	CASRPGTGGYEQYF	TGTGCCAGCAGACCCGGGACAGGGGGCTACGAGCAGTACTTC
.	15	.	TRBV5-1	TRBJ2-3	CASSLEGGALDTQYF	TGCGCCAGCAGCTTGGAAGGGGGGGCGTTGGATACGCAGTATTTT
.	12	.	TRBV5-1	TRBJ1-2	CASSLHFYGYTF	TGCGCCAGCAGCTTGCACTTCTATGGCTACACCTTC
.	15	.	TRBV19	TRBJ1-5	CASSPGQTSNQPQHF	TGTGCCAGTAGTCCCGGACAGACTTCCAATCAGCCCCAGCATTTT
TRBD1	17	few	TRBV5-6	TRBJ1-2	CASSSYVRDRGSYGYTF	TGTGCCAGCAGCTCTTATGTTCGGGACAGGGGATCATATGGCTACACCTTC
.	13	.	TRBV5-8	TRBJ2-1	CASSFASSDEQFF	TGTGCCAGCAGCTTCGCTAGCTCGGATGAGCAGTTCTTC
TRBD1	17	.	TRBV10-3	TRBJ1-3	CAISPGDSRLVGNTIYF	TGTGCCATCAGTCCGGGGGACAGCCGTCTAGTTGGAAACACCATATATTTT
TRBD2	17	.	TRBV7-9	TRBJ2-6	CASSFRGRVAGANVLTF	TGTGCCAGCAGCTTCAGAGGGAGGGTTGCTGGGGCCAACGTCCTGACTTTC
TRBD2	15	.	TRBV19	TRBJ2-1	CASSIDGLMAGVAFF	TGTGCCAGTAGTATCGATGGACTAATGGCGGGAGTTGCGTTCTTC
.	14	few	TRBV7-9	TRBJ1-2	CASSANRDPYGYTF	TGTGCCAGCAGCGCGAACAGGGATCCCTATGGCTACACCTTC
.	13	.	TRBV7-2	TRBJ1-1	CASSLQGGSEAFF	TGTGCCAGCAGCTTACAAGGGGGATCTGAAGCTTTCTTT
.	13	.	TRBV7-9	TRBJ2-1	CASSFPSSNEQFF	TGTGCCAGCAGCTTTCCCAGTTCGAATGAGCAGTTCTTC
.	15	.	TRBV7-2	TRBJ2-7	CASSPSSGGSYEQYF	TGTGCCAGCAGCCCCAGTTCTGGGGGGTCCTACGAGCAGTACTTC
.	14	.	TRBV2	TRBJ2-4	CASKSGRRGNIQYF	TGTGCCAGCAAGAGTGGGAGACGGGGAAACATTCAGTACTTC
.	14	.	TRBV7-2	TRBJ1-5	CASSAGISNQPQHF	TGTGCCAGCAGTGCAGGGATTAGCAATCAGCCCCAGCATTTT
.	13	.	TRBV18	TRBJ1-1	CASSARGGTEAFF	TGTGCCAGCTCAGCAAGAGGGGGCACTGAAGCTTTCTTT